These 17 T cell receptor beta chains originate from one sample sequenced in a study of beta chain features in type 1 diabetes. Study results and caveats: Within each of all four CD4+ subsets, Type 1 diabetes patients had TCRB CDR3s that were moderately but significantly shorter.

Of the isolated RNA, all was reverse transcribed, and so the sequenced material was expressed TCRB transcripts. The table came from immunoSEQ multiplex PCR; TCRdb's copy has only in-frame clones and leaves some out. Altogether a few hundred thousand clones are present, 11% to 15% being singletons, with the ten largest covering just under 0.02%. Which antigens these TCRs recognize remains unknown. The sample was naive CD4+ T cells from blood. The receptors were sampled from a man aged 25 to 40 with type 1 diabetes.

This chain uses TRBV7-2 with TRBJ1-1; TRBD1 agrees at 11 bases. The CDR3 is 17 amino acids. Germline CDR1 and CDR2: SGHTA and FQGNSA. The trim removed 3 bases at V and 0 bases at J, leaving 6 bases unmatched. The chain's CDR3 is CASSFIGTGGLNTEAFF. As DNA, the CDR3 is TGTGCCAGCAGCTTCATCGGGACAGGGGGTTTGAACACTGAAGCTTTCTTT.

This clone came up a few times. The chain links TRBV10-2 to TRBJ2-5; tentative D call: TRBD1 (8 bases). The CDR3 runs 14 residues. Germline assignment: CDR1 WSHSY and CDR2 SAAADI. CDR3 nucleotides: TGCACTCCCAAACTGACAGGGGAGGGAGAGACCCAGTACTTC. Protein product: CTPKLTGEGETQYF.

The CDR3 DNA reads as TGTGCCAGCAGTTATGGGGACACCGGTTTCGGGGAGCAGTACTTC. Translated, it gives CASSYGDTGFGEQYF. The genes are TRBV6-5 and TRBJ2-7, with TRBD1 as a possible D gene (6 bases). V was pared by 3 bases and J by 7 bases, with 19 bases between. Germline V gene data show CDR1 as MNHEY and CDR2 as SVGAGI. There are 15 residues in the CDR3.

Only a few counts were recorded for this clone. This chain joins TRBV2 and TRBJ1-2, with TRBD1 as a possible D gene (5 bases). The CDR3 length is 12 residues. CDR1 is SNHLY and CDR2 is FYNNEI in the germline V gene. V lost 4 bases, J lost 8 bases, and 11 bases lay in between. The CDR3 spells CASSGGPGGYTF. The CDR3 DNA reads TGTGCCAGCAGTGGGGGCCCTGGGGGCTACACCTTC.

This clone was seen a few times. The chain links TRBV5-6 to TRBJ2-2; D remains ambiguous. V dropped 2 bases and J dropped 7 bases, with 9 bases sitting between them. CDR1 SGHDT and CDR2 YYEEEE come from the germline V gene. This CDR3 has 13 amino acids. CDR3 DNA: TGTGCCAGCAGCTTTGCTCACGGCGGGGAGCTGTTTTTT. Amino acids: CASSFAHGGELFF.

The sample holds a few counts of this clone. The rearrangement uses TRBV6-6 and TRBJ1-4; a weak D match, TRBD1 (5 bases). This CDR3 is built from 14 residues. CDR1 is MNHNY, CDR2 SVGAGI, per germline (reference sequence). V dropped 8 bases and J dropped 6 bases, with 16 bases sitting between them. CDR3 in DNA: TGTGCCAGCTGTAATGGGAGGGGCCATGAAAAACTGTTTTTT. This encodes CASCNGRGHEKLFF.

The CDR3 region has the DNA TGTGCCAGCAGCGACGAAGTGGGGGGCCAAGAGACCCAGTACTTC. It is translated as CASSDEVGGQETQYF. This rearrangement joins TRBV9 to TRBJ2-5, with D possibly being TRBD2 (6 bases). The CDR3 is 15 amino acids. CDR1 SGDLS and CDR2 YYNGEE come from the germline V gene. V was trimmed by 3 bases and J by 1 base, leaving 13 bases between them.

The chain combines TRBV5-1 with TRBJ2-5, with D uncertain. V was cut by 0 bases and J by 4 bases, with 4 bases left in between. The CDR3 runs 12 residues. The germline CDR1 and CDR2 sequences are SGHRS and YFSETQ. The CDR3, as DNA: TGCGCCAGCAGCTTGGACAGAGAGACCCAGTACTTC. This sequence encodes CASSLDRETQYF.

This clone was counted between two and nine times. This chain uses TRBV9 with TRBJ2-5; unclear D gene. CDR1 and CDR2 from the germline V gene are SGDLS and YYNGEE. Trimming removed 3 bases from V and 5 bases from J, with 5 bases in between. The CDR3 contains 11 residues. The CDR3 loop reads CASSAGETQYF. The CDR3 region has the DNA TGTGCCAGCAGCGCCGGGGAGACCCAGTACTTC.

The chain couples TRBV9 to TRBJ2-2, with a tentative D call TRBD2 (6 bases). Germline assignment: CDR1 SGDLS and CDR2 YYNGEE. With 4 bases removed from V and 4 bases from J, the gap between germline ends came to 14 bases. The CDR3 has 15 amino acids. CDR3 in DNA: TGTGCCAGCAGCCCTATGGGGGGAGTCACCGGGGAGCTGTTTTTT. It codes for CASSPMGGVTGELFF.

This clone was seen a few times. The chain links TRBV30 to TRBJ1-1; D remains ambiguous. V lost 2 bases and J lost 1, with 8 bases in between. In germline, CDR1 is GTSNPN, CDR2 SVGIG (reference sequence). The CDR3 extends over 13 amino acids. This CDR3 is CAWSSNGNTEAFF. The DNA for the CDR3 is TGTGCCTGGAGTAGTAACGGGAACACTGAAGCTTTCTTT.

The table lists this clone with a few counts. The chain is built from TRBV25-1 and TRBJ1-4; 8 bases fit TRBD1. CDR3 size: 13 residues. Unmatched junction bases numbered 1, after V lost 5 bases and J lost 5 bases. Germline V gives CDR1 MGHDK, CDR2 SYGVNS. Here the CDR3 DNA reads TGTGCCAGCAGTCGGGACAGGAATGAAAAACTGTTTTTT. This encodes CASSRDRNEKLFF.

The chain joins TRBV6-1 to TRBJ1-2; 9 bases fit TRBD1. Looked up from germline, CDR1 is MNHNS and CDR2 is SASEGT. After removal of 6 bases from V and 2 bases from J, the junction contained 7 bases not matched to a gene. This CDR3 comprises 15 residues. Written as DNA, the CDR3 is TGTGCCAGCAGCCCGACAGGGGGTATCAACTATGGCTACACCTTC. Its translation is CASSPTGGINYGYTF.

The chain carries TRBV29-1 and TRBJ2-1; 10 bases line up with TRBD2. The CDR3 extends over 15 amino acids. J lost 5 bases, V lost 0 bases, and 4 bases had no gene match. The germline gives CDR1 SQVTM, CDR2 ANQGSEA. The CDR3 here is CSVEDSAGGNNEQFF. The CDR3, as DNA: TGCAGCGTTGAAGATTCAGCGGGAGGGAACAATGAGCAGTTCTTC.

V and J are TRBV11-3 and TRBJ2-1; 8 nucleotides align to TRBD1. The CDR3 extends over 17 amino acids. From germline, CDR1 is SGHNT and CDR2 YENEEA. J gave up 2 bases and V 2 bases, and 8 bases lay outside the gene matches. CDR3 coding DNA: TGTGCCAGCAGCTTAAGGGGAAACAGGGGGGCCTACAATGAGCAGTTCTTC. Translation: CASSLRGNRGAYNEQFF.

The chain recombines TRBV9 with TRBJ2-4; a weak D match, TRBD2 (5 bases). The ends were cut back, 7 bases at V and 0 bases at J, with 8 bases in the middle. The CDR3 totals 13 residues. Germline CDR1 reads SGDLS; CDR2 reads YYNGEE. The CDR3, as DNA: TGTGCCAGCTCCGGGGTAGCCAAAAACATTCAGTACTTC. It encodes CASSGVAKNIQYF. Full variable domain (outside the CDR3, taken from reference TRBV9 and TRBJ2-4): DSGVTQTPKHLITATGQRVTLRCSPRSGDLSVYWYQQSLDQGLQFLIQYYNGEERAKGNILERFSAQQFPDLHSELNLSSLELGDSALYFCASSGVAKNIQYFGAGTRLSVL.

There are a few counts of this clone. The CDR3 bases are TGTGCCAGCAGCCGGATAGGAGCGGGAGTTCCCTCCTACAATGAGCAGTTCTTC. Translated, it gives CASSRIGAGVPSYNEQFF. The chain links TRBV5-6 to TRBJ2-1, with 8 bases lining up with TRBD2. Germline V gene sequence: CDR1 SGHDT, CDR2 YYEEEE. Trimming removed 4 bases from V and 0 bases from J; junction bases left unmatched: 12. The CDR3 extends over 18 amino acids.